Listed here is a single TCR beta chain. The antigen is undetermined. Sequencing used immunoSEQ multiplex PCR; TCRdb keeps in-frame clones, though not all of them. The profile shows around 200,000 clones, approximately 75% of them singletons. This record belongs to a study of cytotoxic CD8 clonotypes in ibrutinib-treated CLL. Overall study context: Mean per-sample yields comprised just over 250,000 productive templates and 85,000 to 95,000 productive rearrangements.

Study-wide findings and caveats: Baseline clonality was higher than in age-matched healthy donors and moved in step with circulating CD8+ T-cell counts. Clonality increased at ibrutinib response, then returned toward baseline at progression. Different sampling times were used for sustained-remission and progressing patients.

The CDR3 consists of 15 residues. Germline CDR1 is SGHRS and CDR2 is YFSETQ. Trimming removed 1 base at V and 2 bases at J, with 10 bases between. This clonotype was obtained from a human donor with chronic lymphocytic leukemia. V gene TRBV5-1 combines with J gene TRBJ2-1; tentative D call: TRBD1 (5 bases). Sequencing used PBMCs, obtained after 12 months of ibrutinib treatment. The CDR3 DNA reads as TGCGCCAGCAGCTTGACAGGAAGCACCTACAATGAGCAGTTCTTC. Its protein product is CASSLTGSTYNEQFF.